This is a list of T cell receptor beta chains from one sample in a study of human T cells and chemical hapten exposure. TCRdb processed the RACE reads anew with MiXCR; each CDR3 protein has one entry. The sample holds around 340,000 distinct CDR3 sequences, approximately 6.3% seen once. This sample comprised whole blood, obtained in connection with sensitization to the hapten diphenylcyclopropenone (DPC). The receptor set was obtained from a woman younger than 35 with alopecia areata. Some clones in this sample may be carry-over from other donors' samples. Both conserved end residues are part of each CDR3. D genes are given only for firm matches. Clone size, where shown, is once, few, many, or a class for clones that have expanded.

>TRBJ2-2|TRBV24-1|-|-
CATSELTSGELFF
TGTGCCACCAGTGAACTGACATCCGGGGAGCTGTTTTTT
>TRBJ1-3|TRBV18|-|few
CASSPWQGNSGNTIYF
TGTGCCAGCTCACCATGGCAGGGGAACTCTGGAAACACCATATATTTT
>TRBJ1-6|TRBV12-3/TRBV12-4|-|few
CASSFIGGRGYNSPLHF
TGTGCCAGCAGTTTTATTGGGGGCAGGGGCTATAATTCACCCCTCCACTTT
>TRBJ2-7|TRBV15|-|many
CATSRDWEEFPHF
TGTGCCACCAGCAGAGATTGGGAAGAGTTTCCCCACTTC
>TRBJ1-5|TRBV5-6|TRBD1|-
CASSPFGTGGSNQPQHF
TGTGCCAGCAGCCCCTTCGGAACAGGGGGTAGCAATCAGCCCCAGCATTTT
>TRBJ1-5|TRBV2|-|-
CASKGSSNQPQHF
TGTGCCAGCAAGGGCAGTAGCAATCAGCCCCAGCATTTT
>TRBJ1-6|TRBV5-1|TRBD1|few
CASSLDRDRVRSPLHF
TGCGCCAGCAGCTTGGACCGGGACAGGGTTCGGTCACCCCTCCACTTT
>TRBJ1-1|TRBV3-1|-|many
CASSQEGFGEAFF
TGTGCCAGCAGCCAAGAAGGGTTTGGTGAAGCTTTCTTT
>TRBJ1-5|TRBV5-6|TRBD1|few
CASSLYGTGVMQPQHF
TGTGCCAGCAGCTTGTACGGGACAGGGGTGATGCAGCCCCAGCATTTT
>TRBJ1-1|TRBV12-3/TRBV12-4|-|-
CASSSDRDRLNTEAFF
TGTGCCAGCAGTTCAGATCGAGACAGGCTGAACACTGAAGCTTTCTTT
>TRBJ1-1|TRBV2|-|-
CASSTSGDEAFF
TGTGCCAGCAGTACATCAGGTGATGAAGCTTTCTTT
>TRBJ2-3|TRBV2|-|many
CAGGALWTDTQYF
TGTGCCGGGGGGGCATTGTGGACAGATACGCAGTATTTT
>TRBJ1-2|TRBV9|TRBD1|few
CASSLNRGPNYGYTF
TGTGCCAGCAGCCTTAACAGGGGACCCAACTATGGCTACACCTTC
>TRBJ2-3|TRBV28|-|many
CASSTGTRDNTQYF
TGTGCCAGCAGTACCGGGACCAGAGATAATACGCAGTATTTT
>TRBJ1-6|TRBV28|-|-
CASSLTSFTSPLHF
TGTGCCAGCAGTTTAACTTCCTTCACATCACCCCTCCACTTT
>TRBJ2-7|TRBV6-2/TRBV6-3|-|few
CASNQADLYEQYF
TGTGCCAGCAACCAGGCAGACCTCTACGAGCAGTACTTC
>TRBJ2-1|TRBV20-1|TRBD2|-
CSMTSEASYNEQFF
TGCAGTATGACTAGCGAGGCCTCCTACAATGAGCAGTTCTTC
>TRBJ2-5|TRBV6-5|-|many
CASSYLRGETQYF
TGTGCCAGCAGTTACCTTAGGGGTGAGACCCAGTACTTC
>TRBJ1-5|TRBV7-2|-|-
CASSGSGQPQHF
TGTGCCAGCAGCGGCTCGGGTCAGCCCCAGCATTTT
>TRBJ2-3|TRBV5-3|TRBD1|-
CARSFTETGGTDTQYF
TGTGCCAGAAGCTTTACCGAGACAGGGGGCACAGATACGCAGTATTTT
>TRBJ2-1|TRBV20-1|TRBD2|-
CSARDPSGGTTYNEQFF
TGCAGTGCTAGAGATCCTAGCGGGGGTACAACCTACAATGAGCAGTTCTTC
>TRBJ1-6|TRBV11-2|TRBD1|-
CASRYLTGGDSPLHF
TGTGCCAGCCGATACTTGACAGGGGGAGACTCACCCCTCCACTTT
>TRBJ2-7|TRBV27|-|-
CASSDTQTYEQYF
TGTGCCAGCTCCGACACCCAAACCTACGAGCAGTACTTC
>TRBJ2-6|TRBV21-1|-|many
CASTWTGRAPGANVLTF
TGTGCCAGCACATGGACAGGGAGGGCCCCTGGGGCCAACGTCCTGACTTTC
>TRBJ1-2|TRBV25-1|-|-
CASRGTADDTF
TGTGCCAGCAGAGGGACGGCGGACGACACCTTC
>TRBJ1-1|TRBV7-9|-|few
CASSLVGVGTEAFF
TGTGCCAGCAGCTTAGTAGGGGTGGGAACTGAAGCTTTCTTT
>TRBJ2-3|TRBV28|-|many
CASSLLAADTQYF
TGTGCCAGCAGTTTACTAGCCGCAGATACGCAGTATTTT
>TRBJ1-1|TRBV6-5|TRBD1|many
CASAKDRENTEAFF
TGTGCCAGCGCTAAGGACAGGGAGAACACTGAAGCTTTCTTT
>TRBJ1-1|TRBV7-9|-|few
CASSLALSYGSEAFF
TGTGCCAGCAGCTTAGCGCTTTCTTATGGATCTGAAGCTTTCTTT
>TRBJ2-3|TRBV20-1|-|many
CSARLSSDTQYF
TGCAGTGCTAGATTGTCCTCCGATACGCAGTATTTT
>TRBJ2-7|TRBV10-3|TRBD1|many
CATNEGQLGYEQYF
TGTGCCACAAACGAGGGACAGCTGGGGTACGAGCAGTACTTC
>TRBJ1-3|TRBV2|-|few
CASSYDRGNTIYF
TGTGCCAGCAGTTACGACAGGGGAAACACCATATATTTT
>TRBJ2-7|TRBV12-3/TRBV12-4|-|-
CASSLRRGTDAQYF
TGTGCCAGCAGTTTAAGGCGAGGGACGGATGCTCAGTACTTC
>TRBJ1-2|TRBV10-3|-|many
CAVSLGRANHNYGYTF
TGTGCCGTCTCCCTCGGGAGAGCAAACCATAACTATGGCTACACCTTC
>TRBJ1-1|TRBV20-1|-|-
CSAKVRDGGVEFF
TGCAGTGCTAAAGTGAGGGACGGGGGAGTTGAATTCTTT
>TRBJ1-1|TRBV12-3/TRBV12-4|TRBD1|few
CASSSRATGINTEAFF
TGTGCCAGCAGTTCCAGGGCGACAGGGATTAACACTGAAGCTTTCTTT
>TRBJ2-3|TRBV6-5|TRBD2|many
CASSYEAGDADTQYF
TGTGCCAGCAGTTATGAGGCGGGGGACGCAGATACGCAGTATTTT
>TRBJ1-2|TRBV12-3/TRBV12-4|TRBD1|-
CATSRDREDPNYGYTF
TGTGCCACCTCGCGGGACAGGGAAGACCCTAACTATGGCTACACCTTC
>TRBJ2-3|TRBV2|TRBD1|few
CASSPGQAPPNTQYF
TGTGCCAGCAGTCCCGGACAGGCGCCACCGAATACGCAGTATTTT
>TRBJ1-6|TRBV10-3|-|-
CAISEGSSSYNSPLHF
TGTGCCATCAGTGAAGGCAGCAGCTCCTATAATTCACCCCTCCACTTT
>TRBJ2-1|TRBV7-3|-|-
CASSPKPGEQFF
TGTGCCAGCAGCCCAAAACCCGGGGAGCAGTTCTTC
>TRBJ2-1|TRBV20-1|-|-
CSARTEPYNEQFF
TGCAGTGCTAGGACAGAGCCTTACAATGAGCAGTTCTTC